Given below is one T cell receptor beta chain in context. Its antigen remains unknown. These data belong to a study of long-term antiretroviral therapy in people with HIV. The run of the v3.0 immunoSEQ assay was at survey level. Using immunoSEQ multiplex PCR, the repertoire was profiled, and TCRdb retains in-frame clones only, with some absent. Counted here are 17,000 or so clones, 90% to 95% occurring once; the ten biggest clones make up 7% to 10%. Study conclusions and caveats: Older ART regimens may have been in use when blood was drawn between the mid-2000s and the late 2010s.

HIV-positive participants were all treated in the United States. The CDR3 length is 12 residues. CDR1 is ENHRY, CDR2 SYGVKD, per germline. V shed 6 bases and J 5 bases; nucleotides not matched to a gene: 4. The sample in question was unsorted PBMCs, obtained 0.3 years after starting antiretroviral therapy. The chain links TRBV10-3 to TRBJ2-7; 7 nucleotides line up with TRBD1. The receptor comes from a man aged 60 to 69 with HIV. In DNA form, the CDR3 reads TGTGCCATCAGCGGACAGGACGACGAGCAGTACTTC. Amino acid sequence: CAISGQDDEQYF.